This T cell receptor (beta chain) originates from a study of blood T cell repertoires in COVID-19. Study details: The United States, Italy and Spain were the sources of the acute and convalescent COVID-19 samples. PBMCs, B-cell-depleted T cells, or T cells provided the cDNA or gDNA that made up the material.

Grouping used clinical history reported by participants in a survey and questionnaire. Cohort 3 recovery required two negative PCRs, clearance, or symptom resolution. There are 17 residues in the CDR3. Germline assignment: CDR1 MDHEN and CDR2 SYDVKM. Trimming took 7 bases from V and 0 from J; bases not matched to a gene: 10. TCRdb keeps only in-frame clones here, not all; method: immunoSEQ multiplex PCR. The data show about 210,000 clones, more than 80% seen once. This clone was seen a single time. The chain combines TRBV28 with TRBJ2-3, with TRBD1 matching 10 bases. Sequences were obtained from PBMCs or T cells enriched from blood (not recorded which). The receptor was isolated from a man aged 35 to 55 who had recovered from COVID-19. The CDR3, as DNA: TGTGCCAGCACCCCCCCGGGGACAGGGGAGAGCACAGATACGCAGTATTTT. This encodes CASTPPGTGESTDTQYF. The full variable domain, completed using reference TRBV28 and TRBJ2-3, is DVKVTQSSRYLVKRTGEKVFLECVQDMDHENMFWYRQDPGLGLRLIYFSYDVKMKEKGDIPEGYSVSREKKERFSLILESASTNQTSMYLCASTPPGTGESTDTQYFGPGTRLTVL.